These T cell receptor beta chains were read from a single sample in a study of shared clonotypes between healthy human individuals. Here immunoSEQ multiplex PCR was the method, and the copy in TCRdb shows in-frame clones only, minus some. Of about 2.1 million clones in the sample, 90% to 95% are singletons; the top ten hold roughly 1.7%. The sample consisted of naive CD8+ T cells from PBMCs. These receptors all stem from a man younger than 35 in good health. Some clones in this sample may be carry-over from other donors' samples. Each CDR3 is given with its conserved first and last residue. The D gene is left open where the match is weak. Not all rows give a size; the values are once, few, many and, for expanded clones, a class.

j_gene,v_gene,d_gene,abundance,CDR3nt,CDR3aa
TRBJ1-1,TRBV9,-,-,TGTGCCAGCAGCGTAGCCGACACTGAAGCTTTCTTT,CASSVADTEAFF
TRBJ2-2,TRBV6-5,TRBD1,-,TGTGCCAGCAGTTCCTGGACGATACAGGGGACCGGGGAGCTGTTTTTT,CASSSWTIQGTGELFF
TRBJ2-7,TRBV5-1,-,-,TGCGCCAGCAGCTTGGCGGGGACGGGCTACGAGCAGTACTTC,CASSLAGTGYEQYF
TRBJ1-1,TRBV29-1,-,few,TGCAGCGTTAAAGACACTGAAGCTTTCTTT,CSVKDTEAFF
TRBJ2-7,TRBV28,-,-,TGTGCCAGCAGTTTCCAAGTGTCCGCCTCGTCATGGTACGAGCAGTACTTC,CASSFQVSASSWYEQYF
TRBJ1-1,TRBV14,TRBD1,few,TGTGCCAGCAGCCAATGGGGACAGATCAACACTGAAGCTTTCTTT,CASSQWGQINTEAFF
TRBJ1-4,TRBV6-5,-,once,TGTGCCAGCAGTTACGGTGGGCAGCCTAATGAAAAACTGTTTTTT,CASSYGGQPNEKLFF
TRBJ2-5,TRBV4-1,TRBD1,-,TGCGCCAGCAGCCGGAGGACAGGCCGCCAAGAGACCCAGTACTTC,CASSRRTGRQETQYF
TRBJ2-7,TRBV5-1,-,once,TGCGCCAGCAGCCAGTCCCGACGGACAGTAGGGTCCTACGAGCAGTACTTC,CASSQSRRTVGSYEQYF
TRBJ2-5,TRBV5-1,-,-,TGCGCCAGCAGCTTGGGGAGGGAGGAGACCCAGTACTTC,CASSLGREETQYF
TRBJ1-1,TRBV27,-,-,TGTGCCAGCAGTTTAGGGTGGGGGGCGAGGACTGAAGCTTTCTTT,CASSLGWGARTEAFF
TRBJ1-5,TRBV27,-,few,TGTGCCAGCAGTTCCACAAATGGGGGAGGCAATCAGCCCCAGCATTTT,CASSSTNGGGNQPQHF
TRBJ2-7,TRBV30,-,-,TGTGCCCCTAACGAGCAGTACTTC,CAPNEQYF
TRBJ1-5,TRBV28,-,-,TGTGCCAGCAGCCGGAGGGACCTCCGCGGTCAGCCCCAGCATTTT,CASSRRDLRGQPQHF
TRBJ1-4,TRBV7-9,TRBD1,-,TGTGCCAGCAGCGATTGGGACAGCGCAACTAATGAAAAACTGTTTTTT,CASSDWDSATNEKLFF
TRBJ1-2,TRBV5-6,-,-,TGTGCCAGCAGCTTGGGTGAGGACGGTGGCTATGGCTACACCTTC,CASSLGEDGGYGYTF
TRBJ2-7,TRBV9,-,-,TGTGCCAGCAGCCCGGCCTACGAGCAGTACTTC,CASSPAYEQYF
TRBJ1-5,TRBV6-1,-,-,TGTGCCAGCAGTGAAGGTACTGAGGGAACAGCTAGCAATCAGCCCCAGCATTTT,CASSEGTEGTASNQPQHF
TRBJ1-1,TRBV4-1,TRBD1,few,TGCGCCAGCAGCCAGGCACAGGGGCGAGAAGCTTTCTTT,CASSQAQGREAFF
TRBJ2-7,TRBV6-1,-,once,TGTGCCAGCAGTCCACTCAGGGATACAATTTACGAGCAGTACTTC,CASSPLRDTIYEQYF
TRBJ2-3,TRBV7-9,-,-,TGTGCCAGCAGCCAGGGCACCACAAACACAGATACGCAGTATTTT,CASSQGTTNTDTQYF
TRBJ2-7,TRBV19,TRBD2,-,TGTGCCAGTAGTCCCCTTGGGGGACTAGTTTCCTACGAGCAGTACTTC,CASSPLGGLVSYEQYF
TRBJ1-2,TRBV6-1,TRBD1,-,TGTGCCAGCAGTGAACAGGGGGCTCTGGATGGCTACACCTTC,CASSEQGALDGYTF
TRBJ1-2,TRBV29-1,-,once,TGCAGCGTTGAAACAGGCCATGGCTACACCTTC,CSVETGHGYTF
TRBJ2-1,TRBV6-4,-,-,TGTGCCAGCAGTGACTCGATTTACAATGAGCAGTTCTTC,CASSDSIYNEQFF
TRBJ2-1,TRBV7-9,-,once,TGTGCCAGCAGCTTAGCGAGAGATGAGCAGTTCTTC,CASSLARDEQFF
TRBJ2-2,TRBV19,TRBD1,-,TGTGCCAGTAGGACAGGGTGGAACACCGGGGAGCTGTTTTTT,CASRTGWNTGELFF
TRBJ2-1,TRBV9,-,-,TGTGCCAGCAGCTCATCCGGGACCAACCACCCGTATGAGCAGTTCTTC,CASSSSGTNHPYEQFF
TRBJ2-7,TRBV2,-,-,TGTGCCAGCAGTGAAGCGAAAGGGTACTATTACGAGCAGTACTTC,CASSEAKGYYYEQYF
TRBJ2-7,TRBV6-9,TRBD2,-,TGTGCCAGCAGTTATTCGGGGACTAGCGGGTTTGGAGAGCAGTACTTC,CASSYSGTSGFGEQYF
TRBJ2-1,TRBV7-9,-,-,TGTGCCAGCAATGGGAAGCGCAATGAGCAGTTCTTC,CASNGKRNEQFF
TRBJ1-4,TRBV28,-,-,TGTGCCAGCAGTTTGAGTTACGGTAATGAAAAACTGTTTTTT,CASSLSYGNEKLFF
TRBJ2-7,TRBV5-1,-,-,TGCGCCAGCAGCCTTCCACAGGCCTACGAGCAGTACTTC,CASSLPQAYEQYF
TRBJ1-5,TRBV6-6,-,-,TGTGCCAGCAGGGCCATTAATCAGCCCCAGCATTTT,CASRAINQPQHF
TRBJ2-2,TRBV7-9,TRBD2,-,TGTGCCAGCAGCCCGAGACTAGCGGTGAACACCGGGGAGCTGTTTTTT,CASSPRLAVNTGELFF
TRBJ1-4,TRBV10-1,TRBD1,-,TGCGCCAGCAGTGCGTCCCGGGACAGGGATTGGGATGAAAAACTGTTTTTT,CASSASRDRDWDEKLFF
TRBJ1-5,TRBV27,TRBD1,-,TGTGCCAGCAGTTTCAGGGGGGGCGGGAGATCTAATCAGCCCCAGCATTTT,CASSFRGGGRSNQPQHF
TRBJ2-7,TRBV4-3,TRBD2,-,TGCGCCAGCAGCCAAGAGGCAGCGGGAGTCTACGAGCAGTACTTC,CASSQEAAGVYEQYF
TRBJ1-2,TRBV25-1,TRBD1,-,TGTGCCAGCAGTTCCCGATCCTCCGGGACAGCTAACTATGGCTACACCTTC,CASSSRSSGTANYGYTF
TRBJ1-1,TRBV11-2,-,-,TGTGCCAGCAGCTCAGGGGACACTGAAGCTTTCTTT,CASSSGDTEAFF
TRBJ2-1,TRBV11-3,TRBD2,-,TGTGCCAGCAGTCATAGCGGGAGGGAGCAGTTCTTC,CASSHSGREQFF
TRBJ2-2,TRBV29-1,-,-,TGCAGCGTGAACATCAGGGTACCCGGGGAGCTGTTTTTT,CSVNIRVPGELFF
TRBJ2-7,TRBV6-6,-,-,TGTGCCAGCAGTTACCCGGCTGGGGACTACGAGCAGTACTTC,CASSYPAGDYEQYF
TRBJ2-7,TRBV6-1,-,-,TGTGCCAGCATAGACACATCCTACGAGCAGTACTTC,CASIDTSYEQYF
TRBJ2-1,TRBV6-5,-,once,TGTGCCAGCAGTTACTCAGGGGGTAGCTCCTACAATGAGCAGTTCTTC,CASSYSGGSSYNEQFF